These T cell receptor beta chains were read from a single sample in a study of T cells in Graves' hyperthyroidism and ophthalmopathy. Via MiXCR, TCRdb re-called the multiplex PCR reads, giving one row per CDR3 protein. The data show around 340,000 distinct CDR3 sequences, roughly a fifth seen once. Sequencing used blood. Receptor source: a woman in her forties or fifties with Graves' hyperthyroidism. Both conserved end residues are part of each CDR3. D genes are given only for firm matches. Expanded clones get a size class; other rows say once, few or many, or leave the size out.

D gene	clone size	CDR3 length	V gene	J gene	CDR3 protein	CDR3 DNA
TRBD2	.	16	TRBV2	TRBJ2-7	CASSFRLAGDGNEQYF	TGTGCCAGCAGCTTCAGACTAGCGGGAGACGGCAATGAGCAGTACTTC
.	many	15	TRBV5-4	TRBJ2-2	CASSLDPQGTGELFF	TGTGCCAGCAGCTTGGACCCACAGGGAACCGGGGAGCTGTTTTTT
TRBD2	many	16	TRBV18	TRBJ2-1	CASSPPGRGGLDEQFF	TGTGCCAGCTCACCACCGGGACGGGGAGGGCTAGATGAGCAGTTCTTC
.	many	15	TRBV20-1	TRBJ2-7	CSARVFGGLTYEQYF	TGCAGTGCTAGAGTATTCGGTGGACTTACCTACGAGCAGTACTTC
TRBD2	many	17	TRBV12-3/TRBV12-4	TRBJ2-7	CASSMSLSGLAVYEQYF	TGTGCCAGCAGTATGAGTCTATCGGGACTAGCGGTCTACGAGCAGTACTTC
TRBD1	few	17	TRBV5-1	TRBJ2-3	CASSYSAGTGGTDTQYF	TGCGCCAGCAGCTACTCGGCCGGGACAGGGGGCACAGATACGCAGTATTTT
.	many	14	TRBV19	TRBJ1-5	CARSDGNGNQPQHF	TGTGCCAGATCGGACGGAAACGGGAATCAGCCCCAGCATTTT
TRBD1	many	16	TRBV11-2	TRBJ2-2	CASSPQGGIDTGELFF	TGTGCCAGCAGCCCACAAGGGGGCATCGACACCGGGGAGCTGTTTTTT
.	many	16	TRBV6-5	TRBJ1-3	CASSYSTPGAGNTIYF	TGTGCCAGCAGTTACTCGACGCCCGGCGCTGGAAACACCATATATTTT
TRBD2	many	13	TRBV2	TRBJ2-3	CASNGRVTDTQYF	TGTGCCAGCAACGGGAGGGTCACAGATACGCAGTATTTT
.	few	15	TRBV18	TRBJ1-5	CASSQDGNSNQPQHF	TGTGCCAGCTCACAGGACGGGAATAGCAATCAGCCCCAGCATTTT
.	few	15	TRBV10-3	TRBJ1-4	CAISAAPKANEKLFF	TGTGCCATCAGTGCGGCCCCGAAGGCTAATGAAAAACTGTTTTTT
TRBD2	many	14	TRBV20-1	TRBJ2-2	CSARGGLIPGELFF	TGCAGTGCTAGAGGGGGACTAATCCCCGGGGAGCTGTTTTTT
.	many	13	TRBV27	TRBJ1-1	CASSYMANTEAFF	TGTGCCAGCAGTTACATGGCGAACACTGAAGCTTTCTTT
TRBD1	many	14	TRBV28	TRBJ1-4	CASRAGGLNEKLFF	TGTGCCAGCAGAGCAGGGGGCCTTAATGAAAAACTGTTTTTT
TRBD1	few	13	TRBV11-2	TRBJ2-5	CASSRGLKETQYF	TGTGCCAGCTCGAGGGGGCTCAAAGAGACCCAGTACTTC
.	few	15	TRBV5-6	TRBJ2-6	CASSFRGSGANVLTF	TGTGCCAGCAGCTTTAGGGGCTCTGGGGCCAACGTCCTGACTTTC
TRBD2	many	15	TRBV20-1	TRBJ2-7	CSARDIGGRGYEQYF	TGCAGTGCTAGAGATATAGGCGGGAGGGGCTACGAGCAGTACTTC
.	.	13	TRBV28	TRBJ1-1	CASSRARMGEAFF	TGTGCCAGCAGTAGAGCTCGAATGGGGGAAGCTTTCTTT
.	.	13	TRBV7-2	TRBJ2-1	CASSLGLVAREFF	TGTGCCAGCAGCTTAGGACTAGTAGCTAGAGAGTTCTTC